These 22 T cell receptor beta chains were sequenced from one sample in a study of metastatic and nonmetastatic thyroid tumors. TCRdb reanalyzed the PCR reads with MiXCR. The sample gives fewer than 35,000 clones, over 15% of which show up once; around an eighth is in the top ten. All patients were treatment-naive before thyroid surgery. Input material: blood. The receptors come from a male donor with papillary thyroid cancer or a benign thyroid nodule (not recorded which). Some clones in this sample may be carry-over from other donors' samples.

This clone was observed a few times. At one of its ends the junction is not consistent with the germline gene, which may arise from a read error. The CDR3 DNA follows: TGTGCCATCAGTCCAGTTGGGACATGGGCCGTGAACACTGAAGCTTTCTTT. Its protein product is CAISPVGTWAVNTEAFF. This chain connects TRBV12-3 or TRBV12-4 to TRBJ1-1; D is possibly TRBD1 (6 bases). CDR3 size: 17 residues.

In this sample, this clone turned up a few times. The chain employs TRBV10-1 and TRBJ1-6, with D maybe TRBD1 (6 bases). The CDR3 loop spans 14 amino acids. V was shortened by 8 bases and J by 8 bases, with 16 bases between the two germline ends. Germline CDR1 and CDR2: WNHNN and SYGVQD (reference sequence). CDR3 bases: TGCGCCAGCCGCCAGGGGACGGCATATTCACCCCTCCACTTT. It is translated as CASRQGTAYSPLHF.

The chain uses TRBV6-1 and TRBJ2-3; 13 bases align to TRBD2. J lost 4 bases, V lost 3 bases, and 1 base had no gene match. The germline V gene encodes CDR1 MNHNS and CDR2 SASEGT. The CDR3 consists of 15 residues. The CDR3 DNA follows: TGTGCCAGCAGTGACACTAGCGGGAGGGCAGATACGCAGTATTTT. Translating it yields CASSDTSGRADTQYF.

The chain employs TRBV11-2 and TRBJ2-1; D gene uncertain. Germline V lookup: CDR1 SGHAT, CDR2 FQNNGV. This CDR3 region has 15 residues. Between the trimmed V and J ends, which lost 1 base and 2 bases, there was a span of 9 bases. In DNA form, the CDR3 reads TGTGCCAGCAGCTTAGGTATTTTTGCCTACAATGAGCAGTTCTTC. Translation: CASSLGIFAYNEQFF.

The sample holds many counts of this clone. The chain employs TRBV6-5 and TRBJ2-1; no clear D. V was trimmed by 1 base and J by 5 bases, leaving 9 bases between them. Germline V gives CDR1 MNHEY, CDR2 SVGAGI. The CDR3 is 14 amino acids. Here the CDR3 reads CASSYFAEHNEQFF. CDR3 bases: TGTGCCAGCAGTTACTTTGCGGAGCACAATGAGCAGTTCTTC.

This chain joins TRBV7-9 and TRBJ2-1; no definite D call. Germline V gene lookup returns CDR1 SEHNR and CDR2 FQNEAQ (reference sequence). The CDR3 sequence is 11 residues long. Trimming removed 3 bases from V and 13 bases from J, with 10 bases in between. This CDR3 reads CASSFGSDQFF. The CDR3, as DNA: TGTGCCAGCAGCTTTGGCAGTGATCAGTTCTTC.

There are a few counts of this clone. The rearrangement links TRBV12-3 or TRBV12-4 to TRBJ2-7, with TRBD2 as a possible D gene (5 bases). There are 16 residues in the CDR3. The V and J ends lost 1 base and 0 bases respectively, with 13 bases between them. The CDR3 loop reads CASSLGSGRSSYEQYF. In DNA form, the CDR3 reads TGTGCCAGCAGTTTAGGGTCGGGAAGGAGCTCCTACGAGCAGTACTTC.

This clone was counted at least ten times. J is TRBJ2-1 and V is TRBV11-2; possibly TRBD1 for D (6 bases). This CDR3 is built from 14 residues. The V end lost 1 base, the J end lost 6 bases, and 10 bases lay between the germline ends. Germline V CDR1 and CDR2: SGHAT, FQNNGV. CDR3 nucleotide sequence: TGTGCCAGCAGCTTAGGGCAGGGGATCAATGAGCAGTTCTTC. Its protein product is CASSLGQGINEQFF.

This clone was counted many times. The identical CDR3 is also encoded by other nucleotide sequences in the sample. The chain has TRBV12-3 or TRBV12-4 and TRBJ1-1; no reliable D call. Trimming pared 6 bases from V and 0 bases from J, leaving 8 bases between. There are 13 residues in the CDR3. Here the CDR3 reads CASRPLMNTEAFF. The CDR3 nucleotides read TGTGCCAGCAGGCCTCTAATGAACACTGAAGCTTTCTTT.

Comment on this clone: An end of the junction does not agree with germline; a read error may underlie this. Other DNA sequences of this sample code for an identical CDR3. The gene calls are TRBV2 and TRBJ1-6; D call uncertain. CDR1 is SNHLY and CDR2 is FYNNEI in the germline V gene. The CDR3 runs to 13 residues. CDR3 loop: CASREDGRSPLHF. The CDR3 coding sequence is TGTGCCAGCAGGGAGGATGGACGGTCACCCCTACACTTT.

This clone was found many times. The chain joins TRBV15 to TRBJ2-7; 8 positions match TRBD1. V lost 6 bases, J lost 3 bases, and 10 bases stayed unmatched. The CDR3 sequence is 15 residues long. The V gene's germline CDR1 is LNHNV and CDR2 YYDKDF (reference sequence). CDR3 DNA: TGTGCCACCAGGGGAGGACAGGGCGTGAGCTACGAGCAGTACTTC. Its translation: CATRGGQGVSYEQYF. The full variable domain, in which reference TRBV15 and TRBJ2-7 provide the parts outside the CDR3, is DAMVIQNPRYQVTQFGKPVTLSCSQTLNHNVMYWYQQKSSQAPKLLFHYYDKDFNNEADTPDNFQSRRPNTSFCFLDIRSPGLGDTAMYLCATRGGQGVSYEQYFGPGTRLTVT.

This chain joins TRBV20-1 and TRBJ2-7; D is possibly TRBD2 (5 bases). Trimming removed 6 bases at V and 8 bases at J, with 14 bases between. Germline V gene sequence: CDR1 DFQATT, CDR2 SNEGSKA (reference sequence). The CDR3 is 11 amino acids. The CDR3 is CSAKWENKQYF. CDR3 nucleotide sequence: TGCAGTGCCAAGTGGGAGAACAAGCAGTACTTC.

The chain has TRBV5-6 and TRBJ2-6, with D possibly being TRBD1 (6 bases). Germline lookup yields CDR1 SGHDT and CDR2 YYEEEE. The length of the CDR3 is 18 residues. Deletions cut 3 bases from V and 4 bases from J, with 20 bases between. CDR3 in amino acids: CASSWVGDTGLGANVLTF. For the CDR3, the DNA is TGTGCCAGCAGCTGGGTGGGGGACACAGGGTTGGGGGCCAACGTCCTGACTTTC.

This clone is labeled medium-sized. The chain couples TRBV6-1 to TRBJ2-2, with 11 bases lining up with TRBD2. This CDR3 spans 17 amino acids. Trimming took 7 bases from V and 2 from J; bases not matched to a gene: 9. Germline-derived CDR1 and CDR2 are MNHNS and SASEGT. The CDR3 DNA reads as TGTGCCAGCAAGGACCCGACTAGCGGGACCAACACCGGGGAGCTGTTTTTT. As protein: CASKDPTSGTNTGELFF.

This clone is medium-sized. The chain is built from TRBV12-3 or TRBV12-4 and TRBJ1-2; D gene uncertain. The CDR3 is 13 residues long. The ends were cut back, 1 base at V and 4 bases at J, with 7 bases in the middle. The CDR3 DNA is TGTGCCAGCAGTTTAGAGGTATTCTATGGCTACACCTTC. As protein: CASSLEVFYGYTF.

This clone was seen at least ten times. This chain connects TRBV19 to TRBJ1-1, with no clear D. Trimming left V 9 bases short and J 1 base short, with 18 bases between. CDR1 is LNHDA, CDR2 SQIVND, per germline (reference sequence). The CDR3 has 15 residues. The CDR3 coding sequence is TGTGCCAGCATTAAACTTGACACGCCGAACACTGAAGCTTTCTTT. It specifies CASIKLDTPNTEAFF.

This clone has ten or more counts. The chain combines TRBV24-1 with TRBJ2-3; no clear D gene. Germline CDR1 KGHDR, CDR2 SFDVKD. CDR3 length: 14 amino acids. V lost 1 base and J lost 3, with 7 bases in between. The CDR3 nucleotides read TGTGCCACCAGTGATTTCCGAAGAACAGATACGCAGTATTTT. Amino acid sequence: CATSDFRRTDTQYF.

In its sample, this clone was seen many times. This chain joins TRBV28 and TRBJ1-5, with D perhaps TRBD1 (5 bases). CDR1 and CDR2 from the germline V gene are MDHEN and SYDVKM. The V gene lost 5 bases and the J gene lost 0 bases, with 8 bases spanning the gap. The CDR3 is made up of 14 amino acids. In DNA, the CDR3 is TGTGCCAGCAGTGACAGTGTTAGCAATCAGCCCCAGCATTTT. Its translation: CASSDSVSNQPQHF.

The J gene is TRBJ2-2, the V gene TRBV6-1; a possible D gene is TRBD1 (6 bases). The germline gives CDR1 MNHNS, CDR2 SASEGT. Trimming took 6 bases from V and 0 from J, leaving 17 bases between them. The CDR3 runs 17 residues. The CDR3 region is CASRDPGDPSNTGELFF. CDR3 nucleotide sequence: TGTGCCAGCAGGGATCCAGGGGATCCCTCGAACACCGGGGAGCTGTTTTTT.

This clone was recorded many times. The rearrangement joins TRBV28 to TRBJ1-5, with D perhaps matching TRBD1 (5 bases). V was pared by 6 bases and J by 6 bases, with 12 bases between. The V gene's germline CDR1 is MDHEN and CDR2 SYDVKM. The CDR3 length is 13 residues. The CDR3 sequence is CASSQGFSQPQHF. The CDR3 DNA sequence: TGTGCCAGCAGCCAGGGTTTTAGTCAGCCCCAGCATTTT. The full variable domain, in which reference TRBV28 and TRBJ1-5 provide the parts outside the CDR3, is DVKVTQSSRYLVKRTGEKVFLECVQDMDHENMFWYRQDPGLGLRLIYFSYDVKMKEKGDIPEGYSVSREKKERFSLILESASTNQTSMYLCASSQGFSQPQHFGDGTRLSIL.

This clone came up many times. The chain carries TRBV28 and TRBJ2-2; no firm D call. Germline V gene sequence: CDR1 MDHEN, CDR2 SYDVKM. The CDR3 loop spans 16 amino acids. Trimming left V 5 bases short and J 6 bases short, with 19 bases between. CDR3: CASSPSGFLSPGELFF. The CDR3 DNA reads as TGTGCCAGCAGTCCTTCGGGTTTCCTCTCCCCCGGGGAGCTGTTTTTT. Drawing the rest from reference TRBV28 and TRBJ2-2, the complete variable domain is DVKVTQSSRYLVKRTGEKVFLECVQDMDHENMFWYRQDPGLGLRLIYFSYDVKMKEKGDIPEGYSVSREKKERFSLILESASTNQTSMYLCASSPSGFLSPGELFFGEGSRLTVL.

The table lists this clone with a few counts. The genes are TRBV27 and TRBJ1-2; no firm D call. Between the trimmed V and J ends, which lost 5 bases and 3 bases, there was a span of 19 bases. Germline-derived CDR1 and CDR2 are MNHEY and SMNVEV (reference sequence). This CDR3 has 16 amino acids. This CDR3 reads CASSPDTTRVDYGYTF. CDR3 in DNA: TGTGCCAGCAGTCCCGATACCACTAGGGTAGACTATGGCTACACCTTC.